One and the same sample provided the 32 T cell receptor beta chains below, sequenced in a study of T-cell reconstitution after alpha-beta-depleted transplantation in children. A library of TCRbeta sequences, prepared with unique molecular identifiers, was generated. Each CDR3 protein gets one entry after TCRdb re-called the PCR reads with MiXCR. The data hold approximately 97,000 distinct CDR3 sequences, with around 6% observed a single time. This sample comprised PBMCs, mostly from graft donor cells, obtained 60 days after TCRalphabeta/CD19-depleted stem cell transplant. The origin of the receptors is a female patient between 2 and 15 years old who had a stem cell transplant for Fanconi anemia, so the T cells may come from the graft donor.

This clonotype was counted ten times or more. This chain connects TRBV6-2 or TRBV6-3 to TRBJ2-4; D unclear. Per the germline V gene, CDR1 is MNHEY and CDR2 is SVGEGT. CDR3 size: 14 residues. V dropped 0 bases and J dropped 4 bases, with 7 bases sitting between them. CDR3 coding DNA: TGTGCCAGCAGTTACTCGGTGCTGAAAAACATTCAGTACTTC. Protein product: CASSYSVLKNIQYF.

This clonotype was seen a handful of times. The chain's CDR3 is CASSLGSGTGLDQPQHF. In nucleotides, the CDR3 is TGTGCCAGCAGTTTAGGATCAGGGACAGGGCTGGATCAGCCCCAGCATTTT. This sequence joins TRBV12-3 or TRBV12-4 and TRBJ1-5; TRBD1 agrees at 9 bases. The CDR3 sequence is 17 residues long. V lost 1 base to trimming and J lost 5 bases; unmatched junction nucleotides: 9.

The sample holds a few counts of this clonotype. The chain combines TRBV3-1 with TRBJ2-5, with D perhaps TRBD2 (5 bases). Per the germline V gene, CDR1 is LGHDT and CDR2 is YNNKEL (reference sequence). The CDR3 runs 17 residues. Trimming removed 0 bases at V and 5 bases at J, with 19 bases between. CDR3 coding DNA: TGTGCCAGCAGCCAAGATAGAGGGCGCCGGGTTGGGGAGACCCAGTACTTC. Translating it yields CASSQDRGRRVGETQYF.

Here the CDR3 reads CASSLRDRGNTEAFF. CDR3 in DNA: TGTGCCAGCAGCTTAAGGGACAGGGGAAACACTGAAGCTTTCTTT. The chain links TRBV7-2 to TRBJ1-1, with 10 bases fitting TRBD1. V shed 2 bases, J shed 2 bases, and the junction held 2 bases outside the gene matches. The CDR3 consists of 15 residues. Looked up from germline, CDR1 is SGHTA and CDR2 is FQGNSA.

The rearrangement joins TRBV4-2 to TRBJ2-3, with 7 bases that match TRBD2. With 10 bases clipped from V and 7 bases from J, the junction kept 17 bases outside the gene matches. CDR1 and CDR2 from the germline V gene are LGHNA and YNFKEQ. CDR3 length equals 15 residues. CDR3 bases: TGTGCCATGAGCACCGGGCCCAGCGGGGCGCATACGCAGTATTTT. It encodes CAMSTGPSGAHTQYF.

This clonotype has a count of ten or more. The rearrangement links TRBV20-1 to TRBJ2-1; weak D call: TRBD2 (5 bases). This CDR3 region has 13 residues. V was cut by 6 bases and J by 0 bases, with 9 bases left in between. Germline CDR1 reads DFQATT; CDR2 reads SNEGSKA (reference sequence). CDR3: CSAERFSYNEQFF. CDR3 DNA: TGCAGTGCCGAGCGGTTCTCCTACAATGAGCAGTTCTTC.

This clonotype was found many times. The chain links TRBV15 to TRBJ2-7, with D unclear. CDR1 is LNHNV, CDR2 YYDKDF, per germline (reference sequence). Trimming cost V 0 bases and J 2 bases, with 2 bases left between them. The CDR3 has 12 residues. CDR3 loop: CATSRDPYEQYF. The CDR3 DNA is TGTGCCACCAGCAGAGACCCCTACGAGCAGTACTTC.

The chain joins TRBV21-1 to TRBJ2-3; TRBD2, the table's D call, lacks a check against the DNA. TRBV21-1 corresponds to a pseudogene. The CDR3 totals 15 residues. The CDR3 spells CASSEKGERADTQYF. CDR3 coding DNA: TGTGCCAGCAGCGAAAAAGGGGAGCGGGCAGATACGCAGTATTTT.

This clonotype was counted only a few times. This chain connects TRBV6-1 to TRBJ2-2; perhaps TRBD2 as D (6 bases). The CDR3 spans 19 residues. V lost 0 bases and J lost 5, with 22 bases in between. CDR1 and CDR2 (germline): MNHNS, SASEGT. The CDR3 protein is CASSEAGWSWAGKTGELFF. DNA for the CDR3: TGTGCCAGCAGTGAAGCAGGGTGGAGTTGGGCGGGAAAGACCGGGGAGCTGTTTTTT.

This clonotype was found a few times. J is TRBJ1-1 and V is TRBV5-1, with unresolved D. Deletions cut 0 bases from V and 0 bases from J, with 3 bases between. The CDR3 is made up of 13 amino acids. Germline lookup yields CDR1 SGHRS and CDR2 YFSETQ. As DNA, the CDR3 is TGCGCCAGCAGCTTGGTCTTGAACACTGAAGCTTTCTTT. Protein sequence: CASSLVLNTEAFF. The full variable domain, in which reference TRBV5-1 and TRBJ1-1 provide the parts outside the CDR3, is KAGVTQTPRYLIKTRGQQVTLSCSPISGHRSVSWYQQTPGQGLQFLFEYFSETQRNKGNFPGRFSGRQFSNSRSEMNVSTLELGDSALYLCASSLVLNTEAFFGQGTRLTVV.

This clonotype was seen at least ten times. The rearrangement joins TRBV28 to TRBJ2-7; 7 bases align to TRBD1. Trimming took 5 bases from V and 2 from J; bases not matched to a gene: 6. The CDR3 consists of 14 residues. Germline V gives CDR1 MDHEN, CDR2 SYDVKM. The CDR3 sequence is CASSPGQIAYEQYF. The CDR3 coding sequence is TGTGCCAGCAGTCCGGGACAGATAGCCTACGAGCAGTACTTC.

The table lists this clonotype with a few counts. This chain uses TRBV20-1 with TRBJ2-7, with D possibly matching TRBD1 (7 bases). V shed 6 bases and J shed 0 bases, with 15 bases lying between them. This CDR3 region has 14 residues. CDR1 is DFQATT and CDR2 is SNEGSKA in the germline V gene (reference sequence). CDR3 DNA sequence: TGCAGTGCCCCGCCAGGGGGGTCCTCCTACGAGCAGTACTTC. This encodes CSAPPGGSSYEQYF.

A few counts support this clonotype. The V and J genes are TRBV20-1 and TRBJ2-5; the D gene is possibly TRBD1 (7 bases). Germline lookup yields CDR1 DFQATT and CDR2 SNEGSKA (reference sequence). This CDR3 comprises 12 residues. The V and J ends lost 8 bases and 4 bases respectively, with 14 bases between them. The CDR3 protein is CSSRGDAETQYF. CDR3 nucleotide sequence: TGCAGTTCCAGGGGGGATGCAGAGACCCAGTACTTC.

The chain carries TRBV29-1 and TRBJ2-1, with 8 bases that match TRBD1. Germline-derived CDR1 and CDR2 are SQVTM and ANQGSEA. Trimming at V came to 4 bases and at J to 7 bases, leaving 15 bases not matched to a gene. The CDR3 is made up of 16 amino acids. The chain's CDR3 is CSVGRTGRIYGNEQFF. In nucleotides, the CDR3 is TGCAGCGTTGGAAGGACAGGGAGGATATATGGGAATGAGCAGTTCTTC.

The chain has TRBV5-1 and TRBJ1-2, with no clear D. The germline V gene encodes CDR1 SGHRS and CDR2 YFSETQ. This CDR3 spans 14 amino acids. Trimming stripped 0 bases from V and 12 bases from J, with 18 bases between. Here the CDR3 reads CASSLGGVSTPDTF. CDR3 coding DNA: TGCGCCAGCAGCTTGGGTGGTGTTTCTACGCCGGACACCTTC.

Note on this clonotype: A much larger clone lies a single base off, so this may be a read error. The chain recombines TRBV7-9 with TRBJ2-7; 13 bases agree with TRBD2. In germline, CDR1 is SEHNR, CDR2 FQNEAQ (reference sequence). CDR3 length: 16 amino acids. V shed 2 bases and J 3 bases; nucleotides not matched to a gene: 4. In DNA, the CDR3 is TGTGCCAGCAGCTTAAGGACTAGCGGGAGCCGCTACGAGCAGTACTTC. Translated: CASSLRTSGSRYEQYF.

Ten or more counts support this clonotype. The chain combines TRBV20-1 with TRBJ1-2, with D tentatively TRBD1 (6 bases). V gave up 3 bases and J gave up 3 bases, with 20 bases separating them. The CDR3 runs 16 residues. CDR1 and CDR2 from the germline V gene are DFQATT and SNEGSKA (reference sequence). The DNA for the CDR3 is TGCAGTGCTAGTGGGGGCACAGGAGGGTTGTACTATGGCTACACCTTC. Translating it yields CSASGGTGGLYYGYTF.

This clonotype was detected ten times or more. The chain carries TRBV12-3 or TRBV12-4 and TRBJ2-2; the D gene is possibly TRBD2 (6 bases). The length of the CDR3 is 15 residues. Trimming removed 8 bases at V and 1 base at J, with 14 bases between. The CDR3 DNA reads TGTGCCAGCCATTCGTGGCGGGGGAACACCGGGGAGCTGTTTTTT. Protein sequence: CASHSWRGNTGELFF.

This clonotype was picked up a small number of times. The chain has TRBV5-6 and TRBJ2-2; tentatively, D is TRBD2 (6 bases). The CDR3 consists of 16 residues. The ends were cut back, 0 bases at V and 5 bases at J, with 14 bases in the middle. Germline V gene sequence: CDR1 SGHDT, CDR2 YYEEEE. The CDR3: CASSLGLASDTGELFF. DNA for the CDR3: TGTGCCAGCAGCTTGGGGCTAGCGAGTGATACCGGGGAGCTGTTTTTT.

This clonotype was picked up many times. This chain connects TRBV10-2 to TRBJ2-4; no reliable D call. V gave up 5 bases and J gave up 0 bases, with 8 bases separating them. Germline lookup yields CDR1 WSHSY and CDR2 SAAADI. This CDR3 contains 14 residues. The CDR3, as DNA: TGCGCCAGCAGTCCTGGGGAAGCCAAAAACATTCAGTACTTC. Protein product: CASSPGEAKNIQYF.

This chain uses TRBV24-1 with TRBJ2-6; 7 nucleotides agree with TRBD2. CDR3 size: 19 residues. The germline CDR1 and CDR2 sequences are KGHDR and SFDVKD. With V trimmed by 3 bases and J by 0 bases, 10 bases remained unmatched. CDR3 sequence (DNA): TGTGCCACCAGTGATGACCGTCGACTAGCAAGCTCTGGGGCCAACGTCCTGACTTTC. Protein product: CATSDDRRLASSGANVLTF.

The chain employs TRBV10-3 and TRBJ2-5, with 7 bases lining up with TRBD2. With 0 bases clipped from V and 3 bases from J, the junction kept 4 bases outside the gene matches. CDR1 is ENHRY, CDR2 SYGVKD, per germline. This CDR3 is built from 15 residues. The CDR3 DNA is TGTGCCATCAGTGAGTCCTCGGGGGGTGAAGAGACCCAGTACTTC. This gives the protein CAISESSGGEETQYF.

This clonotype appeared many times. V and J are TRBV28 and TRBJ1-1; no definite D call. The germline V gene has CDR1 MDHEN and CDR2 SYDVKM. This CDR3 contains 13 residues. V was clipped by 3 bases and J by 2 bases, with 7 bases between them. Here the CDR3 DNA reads TGTGCCAGCAGTTTTCTCAGCAACACTGAAGCTTTCTTT. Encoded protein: CASSFLSNTEAFF.

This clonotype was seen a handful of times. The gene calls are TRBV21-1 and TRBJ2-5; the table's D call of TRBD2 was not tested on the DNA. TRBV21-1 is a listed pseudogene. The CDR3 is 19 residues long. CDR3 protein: CAIRATKLAGGLLLETQYF. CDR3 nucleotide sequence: TGTGCCATCAGAGCCACCAAACTAGCGGGGGGGCTTCTTTTAGAGACCCAGTACTTC.

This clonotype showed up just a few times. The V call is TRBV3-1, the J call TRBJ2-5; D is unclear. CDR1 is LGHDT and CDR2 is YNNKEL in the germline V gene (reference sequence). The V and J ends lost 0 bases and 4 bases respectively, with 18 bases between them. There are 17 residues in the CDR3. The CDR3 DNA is TGTGCCAGCAGCCAAGACCAGAGGTACTACCCTTTAGAGACCCAGTACTTC. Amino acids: CASSQDQRYYPLETQYF.

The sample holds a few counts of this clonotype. CDR3 sequence (DNA): TGTGCCAGCAGCTTGAGGAGAAACTATGGCTACACCTTC. As protein: CASSLRRNYGYTF. This chain connects TRBV7-8 to TRBJ1-2; D is uncertain. CDR3 length equals 13 residues. The V gene lost 3 bases and the J gene lost 2 bases, with 7 bases spanning the gap. In germline, CDR1 is SGHVS, CDR2 FQNEAQ.

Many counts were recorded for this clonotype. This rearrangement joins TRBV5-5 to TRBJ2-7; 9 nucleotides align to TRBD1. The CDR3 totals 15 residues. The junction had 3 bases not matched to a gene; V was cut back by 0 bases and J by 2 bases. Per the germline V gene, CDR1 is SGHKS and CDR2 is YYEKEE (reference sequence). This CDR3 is CASSLGTGATYEQYF. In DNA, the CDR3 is TGTGCCAGCAGCTTGGGGACAGGGGCAACCTACGAGCAGTACTTC.

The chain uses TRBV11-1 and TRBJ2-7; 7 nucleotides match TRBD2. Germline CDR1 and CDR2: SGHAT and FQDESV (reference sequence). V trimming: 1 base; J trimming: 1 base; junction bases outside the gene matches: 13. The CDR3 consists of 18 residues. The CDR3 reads CASSLGRGPLGGSYEQYF. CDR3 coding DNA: TGTGCCAGCAGCTTAGGTCGGGGACCGTTGGGAGGGTCCTACGAGCAGTACTTC.

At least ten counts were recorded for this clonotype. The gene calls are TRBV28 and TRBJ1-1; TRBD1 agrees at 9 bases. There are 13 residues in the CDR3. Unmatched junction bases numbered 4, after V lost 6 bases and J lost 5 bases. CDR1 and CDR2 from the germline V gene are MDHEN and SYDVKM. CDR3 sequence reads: CASRPGQGTEAFF. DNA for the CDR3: TGTGCCAGCAGACCGGGACAGGGTACTGAAGCTTTCTTT.

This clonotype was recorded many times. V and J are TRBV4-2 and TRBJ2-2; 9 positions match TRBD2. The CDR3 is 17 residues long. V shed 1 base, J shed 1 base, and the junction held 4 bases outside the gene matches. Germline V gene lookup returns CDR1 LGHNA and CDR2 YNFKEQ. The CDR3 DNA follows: TGTGCCAGCAGCCAAGTATTTAGCGGGGGGAACACCGGGGAGCTGTTTTTT. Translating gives CASSQVFSGGNTGELFF.

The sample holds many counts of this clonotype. The CDR3 DNA is TGTGCCAGTCTTCGACTAGCGGGAGGGGCAGAGACCCAGTACTTC. Its protein product is CASLRLAGGAETQYF. V gene TRBV28 combines with J gene TRBJ2-5; TRBD2 aligns across 14 bases. V lost 9 bases, J lost 4 bases, and 7 bases stayed unmatched. Germline CDR1 is MDHEN and CDR2 is SYDVKM. The CDR3 extends over 15 amino acids.

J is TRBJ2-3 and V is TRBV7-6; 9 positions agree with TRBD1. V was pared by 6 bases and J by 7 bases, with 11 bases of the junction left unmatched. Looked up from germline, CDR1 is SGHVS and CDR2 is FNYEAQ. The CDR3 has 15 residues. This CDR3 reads CASRPPGQGNHTQYF. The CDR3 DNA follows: TGTGCCAGCAGACCACCGGGACAGGGTAATCATACGCAGTATTTT.